The rows below give T cell receptor beta chains drawn from one sample of a study of technical replicates of blood from several donors. TCRdb's table, derived via immunoSEQ multiplex PCR, lists solely in-frame clones and lacks some. Of 8,500 to 13,000 clones listed, around 94% are singletons. Input material: PBMCs. These receptors were collected from a human donor in good health. CDR3s include the opening cysteine and the closing phenylalanine or tryptophan. The D gene is left open where the match is weak. For some rows the clone size is stated as once, few or many, or as a class when expanded; others skip it.

>TRBD1|TRBV29-1|13|.|TRBJ2-1
TGCAGCGGTGATGAGGGGGCGCGGAATGAGCAGTTCTTC
CSGDEGARNEQFF
>.|TRBV5-6|12|.|TRBJ2-5
TGTGCCAGCAGTTTTGGGGAGTCTTATCAGTACTTC
CASSFGESYQYF
>.|TRBV6-5|14|.|TRBJ1-3
TGTGCCAGCATAGGGGGAGCATCTGGAAACACCATATATTTT
CASIGGASGNTIYF
>.|TRBV2|13|.|TRBJ1-1
TGTGCCAGCAGTGAAGACAGGGCCACTGAAGCTTTCTTT
CASSEDRATEAFF
>.|TRBV7-6|17|once|TRBJ2-1
TGTGCCAGCAGCTTAGACCTACGGACACCCCCCATCGATGAGCAGTTCTTC
CASSLDLRTPPIDEQFF
>TRBD2|TRBV4-2|15|.|TRBJ2-2
TGTGCCAGCAGCCCCGGGACTAGCGGGATCGGGGAGCTGTTTTTT
CASSPGTSGIGELFF
>.|TRBV6-5|15|.|TRBJ2-6
TGTGCCAGCAGCCCTACGGGGACTGGGGCCAACGTCCTGACTTTC
CASSPTGTGANVLTF
>TRBD1|TRBV18|14|once|TRBJ2-7
TGTGCCAGCTCGGTGGGACAGGGGGCCTACGAGCAGTACTTC
CASSVGQGAYEQYF
>.|TRBV15|15|once|TRBJ2-3
TGTGCCACCAGCCTGAGCCCAGGGGGCACAGATACGCAGTATTTT
CATSLSPGGTDTQYF
>.|TRBV5-1|14|.|TRBJ2-5
TGCGCCAGCAGCTTGTTTTCGGGAAAAGAGACCCAGTACTTC
CASSLFSGKETQYF
>.|TRBV5-1|13|.|TRBJ2-7
TGCGCCAGCAGCTTGGGGGGGGGCTTCGAGCAGTACTTC
CASSLGGGFEQYF
>.|TRBV7-9|14|.|TRBJ1-1
TGTGCCAGCAGCTTAGCAAACCCGGGAGCGGAAGCTTTCTTT
CASSLANPGAEAFF
>TRBD2|TRBV5-1|18|.|TRBJ2-7
TGCGCCAGCAGCTTGGTTGGGACTAGCGGTACAATCTCCTACGAGCAGTACTTC
CASSLVGTSGTISYEQYF
>TRBD1|TRBV19|16|.|TRBJ2-3
TGTGCCAGTAGTATACGACAGGGCTCGGGCACAGATACGCAGTATTTT
CASSIRQGSGTDTQYF
>TRBD2|TRBV5-1|15|.|TRBJ2-2
TGCGCCAGCAGCTTGGGCCAGGGAGGGACCGGGGAGCTGTTTTTT
CASSLGQGGTGELFF
>TRBD1|TRBV28|14|.|TRBJ2-6
TGTGCCTCACAGGGGGCGCCTGGGGCCAACGTCCTGACTTTC
CASQGAPGANVLTF
>.|TRBV5-8|17|.|TRBJ2-6
TGTGCCAGCAGCACAGCGGGACACTTCTCTGGGGCCAACGTCCTGACTTTC
CASSTAGHFSGANVLTF
>.|TRBV5-6|11|.|TRBJ2-7
TGTGCCAGCAGCTTGAACAACGAGCAGTACTTC
CASSLNNEQYF
>TRBD2|TRBV6-6|15|.|TRBJ2-1
TGTGCCAGCCGCTTGCAGGGCGGGAGTCGGAATGAGCAGTTCTTC
CASRLQGGSRNEQFF
>TRBD1|TRBV6-5|15|.|TRBJ1-2
TGTGCCAGCAGCCCTACCTGGGACAGACAATATGGCTACACCTTC
CASSPTWDRQYGYTF
>.|TRBV30|14|.|TRBJ1-2
TGTGCCTGTAACAGGGAAAACGAAAACTATGGCTACACCTTC
CACNRENENYGYTF
>TRBD1|TRBV7-6|14|once|TRBJ2-3
TGTGCCAGCAGCTTAGGGACAGGGGGAGGTACGCAGTATTTT
CASSLGTGGGTQYF
>.|TRBV6-5|14|.|TRBJ2-5
TGTGCCAGCAGTTACGGAGGGCCCGAAGAGACCCAGTACTTC
CASSYGGPEETQYF
>.|TRBV20-1|10|.|TRBJ2-5
TGCAGTGCTAGGCGGGAGACCCAGTACTTC
CSARRETQYF
>TRBD2|TRBV4-2|17|.|TRBJ2-2
TGTGCCAGCAGCCATAAAGCGGGAGGAACCAACACCGGGGAGCTGTTTTTT
CASSHKAGGTNTGELFF
>TRBD1|TRBV6-5|15|.|TRBJ1-1
TGTGCCAGCAGTTACAAGGGACAGGGGATTAGTGAAGCTTTCTTT
CASSYKGQGISEAFF
>TRBD2|TRBV6-5|16|.|TRBJ2-3
TGTGCCAGCAGTTACTCGACTAGCGGGAGCTTTGGAACGCAGTATTTT
CASSYSTSGSFGTQYF
>TRBD2|TRBV9|15|.|TRBJ2-3
TGTGCCAGCAGCGTGAGCGGGAGCTCCACAGATACGCAGTATTTT
CASSVSGSSTDTQYF
>TRBD1|TRBV15|16|.|TRBJ1-1
TGTGCCACCAGCAACCAGGGGGAAGGGGCGAACACTGAAGCTTTCTTT
CATSNQGEGANTEAFF
>.|TRBV6-1|13|.|TRBJ1-5
TGTGCCAGCAGTGTTGAGAGCAATCAGCCCCAGCATTTT
CASSVESNQPQHF
>TRBD2|TRBV27|13|.|TRBJ2-5
TGTGCCAGCAGATTAGCGGGAGGGGAGACCCAGTACTTC
CASRLAGGETQYF
>TRBD2|TRBV10-2|14|.|TRBJ2-2
TGCGCCAGCAGCGCCGGGACTAGTGCCGGGGAGCTGTTTTTT
CASSAGTSAGELFF
>.|TRBV28|11|.|TRBJ2-7
TGTGCCAGCAGTTTAAGGCGGGAGCAGTACTTC
CASSLRREQYF
>TRBD2|TRBV30|14|.|TRBJ2-3
TGTGCCTGGAGTACCGGGAGGGCGGCAGATACGCAGTATTTT
CAWSTGRAADTQYF
>.|TRBV4-1|11|.|TRBJ2-5
TGCGCCAGCAGCCCTATGGAGACCCAGTACTTC
CASSPMETQYF
>TRBD1|TRBV30|14|.|TRBJ2-7
TGTGCCTGGGAACCCGGGACAGGCTCCTACGAGCAGTACTTC
CAWEPGTGSYEQYF
>.|TRBV7-9|16|.|TRBJ2-5
TGTGCCAGCAGCTCAAGCGGTCTGAGGGTGGTGGAGACCCAGTACTTC
CASSSSGLRVVETQYF
>.|TRBV5-1|15|.|TRBJ1-1
TGCGCCAGCAGCTCGTTCCAGAGCCGCGCGGGGGGAGCTTTCTTT
CASSSFQSRAGGAFF
>TRBD1|TRBV25-1|15|.|TRBJ2-5
TGTGCCAGCAGTGAATCTAGGCACAGGGGAGAGACCCAGTACTTC
CASSESRHRGETQYF
>TRBD1|TRBV5-1|16|.|TRBJ2-5
TGCGCCAGCAGCTCGGGCCCGACAGGGGGCGGAGAGACCCAGTACTTC
CASSSGPTGGGETQYF
>TRBD1|TRBV5-1|15|.|TRBJ2-7
TGCGCCAGCAGCCAGCCGGGACAGGGGGCCAACGAGCAGTACTTC
CASSQPGQGANEQYF
>.|TRBV9|15|.|TRBJ1-1
TGTGCCAGCAGCGTCCACAACAGGGTGGACACTGAAGCTTTCTTT
CASSVHNRVDTEAFF
>.|TRBV28|13|once|TRBJ1-5
TGTGCCAGCAGTCCCCCGGGCAATCAGCCCCAGCATTTT
CASSPPGNQPQHF
>.|TRBV11-1|15|few|TRBJ1-1
TGTGCCAGCAGCGATCCCAGTACATCGGGTACTGAAGCTTTCTTT
CASSDPSTSGTEAFF